This TCR beta chain came from a study of early T cells in non-severe SARS-CoV-2 infection. About the research overall: Chains were unpaired, as sequencing was done on bulk RNA from unsorted whole blood. Study-wide findings and caveats: Matches to VDJdb favored anti-spike CD8 responses and missed private and CD4 specificities.

Many counts were recorded for this clonotype. As yet, its antigen is unknown. V gave up 5 bases and J gave up 2 bases; unmatched junction bases: 10. The CDR3 is 17 residues long. The germline V gene has CDR1 SEHNR and CDR2 FQNEAQ (reference sequence). Each cDNA molecule carried a unique molecular identifier. A single record per CDR3 protein comes from TCRdb applying MiXCR to the 5' RACE reads. The table lists around 60,000 distinct CDR3 sequences, around 13% of them singletons. The sequence was obtained from an adult who was a healthcare worker with PCR-confirmed SARS-CoV-2 infection or an uninfected control (not recorded which). This sequence joins TRBV7-9 and TRBJ2-3; 10 bases are shared with TRBD2. The source material was whole blood. The chain's CDR3 is CASSHGLAGETTDTQYF. The CDR3, as DNA: TGTGCCAGCAGCCACGGTCTAGCGGGGGAGACCACAGATACGCAGTATTTT.